Listed below are T cell receptor beta chains from one sample, sequenced in a study of cytomegalovirus exposure and HLA in healthy donors. Clones were sequenced by immunoSEQ multiplex PCR, and TCRdb holds only the in-frame ones, with some missing. The sample has about 150,000 clones; around three fifths are singletons. Sample: PBMCs. These receptors all come from a woman between 40 and 50 years old in good health and CMV-seronegative. The CDR3 runs from the conserved cysteine through the conserved F or W. The D gene is left open where the match is weak. Some rows mark clone size as missing; the rest say once, few, many or name a class of expanded clone.

TRBV27	NA	TRBJ1-6	18	few	TGTGCCAGCAGTTTGTTCAGGGGCCCAAGCTCCTATAATTCACCCCTCCACTTT	CASSLFRGPSSYNSPLHF
TRBV28	TRBD1	TRBJ1-5	15	NA	TGTGCCAGCAGTCCCACCGGGACAGGCAATCAGCCCCAGCATTTT	CASSPTGTGNQPQHF
TRBV27	NA	TRBJ1-5	15	NA	TGTGCCAGCCAGGAGGTGGGTAGCGACCTGCAGCCCCAGCATTTT	CASQEVGSDLQPQHF
TRBV7-9	NA	TRBJ1-6	14	NA	TGTGCCAGCAGCCCCGAGGGGGAATCTCCACCCCTCCACTTT	CASSPEGESPPLHF
TRBV19	TRBD2	TRBJ2-6	21	once	TGTGCCAGTAGCCCGGGACTAGCGGGTCCCAAATTGAGCTCTGGGGCCAACGTCCTGACTTTC	CASSPGLAGPKLSSGANVLTF
TRBV2	NA	TRBJ1-2	13	NA	TGTGCCAGCAGTGAATGGGGCACCTATGGCTACACCTTC	CASSEWGTYGYTF
TRBV6-6	TRBD1	TRBJ1-1	14	NA	TGTGCCAGCAGTCCCGCAGGACAGGGGCCTGAAGCTTTCTTT	CASSPAGQGPEAFF
TRBV10-1	TRBD1	TRBJ1-5	15	NA	TGCGCCAGCAGTTCTGGGGACAGGGTCTATCAGCCCCAGCATTTT	CASSSGDRVYQPQHF
TRBV27	NA	TRBJ1-2	13	NA	TGTGCCAGCAGTTCGAGAGCTAACTATGGCTACACCTTC	CASSSRANYGYTF
TRBV9	TRBD1	TRBJ1-1	16	NA	TGTGCCAGCAGCGTAGAGGGATACAGGGGGACCACTGAAGCTTTCTTT	CASSVEGYRGTTEAFF
TRBV6-1	TRBD1	TRBJ2-7	15	NA	TGTGCCAGCAGTGAAGCAGGACAGGGGTTAAGCGAGCAGTACTTC	CASSEAGQGLSEQYF
TRBV5-1	NA	TRBJ2-3	16	NA	TGCGCCAGCAGCTTGGGGGCAGGGGGGTTCACAGATACGCAGTATTTT	CASSLGAGGFTDTQYF
TRBV19	TRBD2	TRBJ2-7	13	NA	TGTGCCAGTAGTATTGCGGGGGCCTACGAGCAGTACTTC	CASSIAGAYEQYF
TRBV5-4	NA	TRBJ1-6	14	NA	TGTGCCAGCAGCTTGAGACAGTATAATTCACCCCTCCACTTT	CASSLRQYNSPLHF
TRBV7-2	TRBD2	TRBJ2-4	15	few	TGTGCCAGCAGCTCGAATCGGCGGGGGGGCGGTTACCAGTACTTC	CASSSNRRGGGYQYF
TRBV18	NA	TRBJ2-7	15	NA	TGTGCCAGCTCACCTGGGGGAAGCGGGTCCTACGAGCAGTACTTC	CASSPGGSGSYEQYF
TRBV7-9	NA	TRBJ1-2	13	NA	TGTGCCAGCAGCTTGGACAGTTCCTATGGCTACACCTTC	CASSLDSSYGYTF
TRBV28	NA	TRBJ2-6	13	NA	TGTGCCAGCTTTCAATCTGGGGCCAACGTCCTGACTTTC	CASFQSGANVLTF
TRBV2	NA	TRBJ2-2	14	NA	TGTGCCAGCAGTGAGATCGGACAGTCCGGGGAGCTGTTTTTT	CASSEIGQSGELFF
TRBV19	TRBD1	TRBJ2-5	14	NA	TGTGCCAGTAGTTTAGGACAGGGCATGGAGACCCAGTACTTC	CASSLGQGMETQYF
TRBV5-6	NA	TRBJ1-3	14	NA	TGTGCCAGCAGCCCACAGGGATCTGGAAACACCATATATTTT	CASSPQGSGNTIYF
TRBV4-1	NA	TRBJ2-3	15	once	TGCGCCAGCAGCCAAGACGGACAGTTCACAGATACGCAGTATTTT	CASSQDGQFTDTQYF
TRBV11-2	TRBD2	TRBJ2-7	15	NA	TGTGCCAGCAGCTCACTAGCGGGGGTCCGCTACGAGCAGTACTTC	CASSSLAGVRYEQYF
TRBV27	NA	TRBJ2-1	12	NA	TGTGCCAGCAGTTTATCAATCGATGAGCAGTTCTTC	CASSLSIDEQFF
TRBV6-6	TRBD1	TRBJ1-2	14	few	TGTGCCAGCACCTACCCGGACAGGGGGGATGGCTACACCTTC	CASTYPDRGDGYTF
TRBV5-1	NA	TRBJ1-1	13	NA	TGCGCCAGCAAAACAGATTTGAACACTGAAGCTTTCTTT	CASKTDLNTEAFF
TRBV25-1	NA	TRBJ1-3	17	NA	TGTGCCAGCAGTGAAGGGCTTGGCAGGGACTCTGGAAACACCATATATTTT	CASSEGLGRDSGNTIYF
TRBV5-4	TRBD1	TRBJ1-1	14	NA	TGTGCCAGCAGCACAGGACAGGTAAGCACTGAAGCTTTCTTT	CASSTGQVSTEAFF
TRBV2	TRBD1	TRBJ1-1	15	NA	TGTGCCAGCAGCCTGGACAGGGGGCAGGTCACTGAAGCTTTCTTT	CASSLDRGQVTEAFF
TRBV30	NA	TRBJ2-5	14	once	TGTGCCTGGAGTGTACAACAGGGTCACGAGACCCAGTACTTC	CAWSVQQGHETQYF
TRBV15	TRBD1	TRBJ1-2	14	NA	TGTGCCACCAGCAGAGGACAGGGGGCACATGGCTACACCTTC	CATSRGQGAHGYTF
TRBV6-1	NA	TRBJ1-1	14	once	TGTGCCAGCAGTTCGTGGGGGGTCAACACTGAAGCTTTCTTT	CASSSWGVNTEAFF
TRBV7-9	TRBD1	TRBJ2-7	13	NA	TGTGCCAGCAGCTTCCTACAGGGGCGCGAGCAGTACTTC	CASSFLQGREQYF
TRBV6-5	NA	TRBJ2-7	16	NA	TGTGCCAGCAGTTACTCGGGCAGGGGACGCCTGAACGAGCAGTACTTC	CASSYSGRGRLNEQYF
TRBV12-5	NA	TRBJ2-1	15	NA	TGTGCTAGTGGTTCCCGACAGGAAATGAGAAATGAGCAGTTCTTC	CASGSRQEMRNEQFF
TRBV7-9	NA	TRBJ1-1	12	few	TGTTCCAGCAGCCTTCGACAGGACGAAGCTTTCTTT	CSSSLRQDEAFF
TRBV7-2	TRBD1	TRBJ2-5	13	NA	TGTGCCAGCAGCTCCAGACAGGGCGGGACCCAGTACTTC	CASSSRQGGTQYF
TRBV2	NA	TRBJ2-1	14	few	TGTGCCAGCAGTGTACAGGGACGCGACAATGAGCAGTTCTTC	CASSVQGRDNEQFF
TRBV27	NA	TRBJ1-5	14	NA	TGTGCCAGCAGTTTAAATCTTGGCAATCAGCCCCAGCATTTT	CASSLNLGNQPQHF
TRBV29-1	NA	TRBJ2-4	12	NA	TGCAGCGTTGAAGATCAGGTTCGTGGCGAGTACTTC	CSVEDQVRGEYF
TRBV5-1	TRBD1	TRBJ2-2	16	NA	TGCGCCAGCAGCCGGACGGGACAGGCGGAGATCGGGGAGCTGTTTTTT	CASSRTGQAEIGELFF
TRBV30	NA	TRBJ1-1	12	NA	TGTGCCTGGAAGCTAAACGGGGGTGAAGCTTTCTTT	CAWKLNGGEAFF
TRBV10-3	TRBD1	TRBJ2-7	16	few	TGTGCCATCAGTGAGTCCCGACAGGGGCCAACCTACGAGCAGTACTTC	CAISESRQGPTYEQYF
TRBV10-1	NA	TRBJ1-1	15	few	TGCGCCAGCAGTGAGTCAACGGGGCGGGGGACTGAAGCTTTCTTT	CASSESTGRGTEAFF
TRBV27	TRBD1	TRBJ1-5	13	once	TGTGCCAGCAGGTTCAGGGGGAATCAGCCCCAGCATTTT	CASRFRGNQPQHF
TRBV6-1	NA	TRBJ2-3	15	NA	TGTGCCAGCAGTGGGGGACGGGGGAGCACAGATACGCAGTATTTT	CASSGGRGSTDTQYF
TRBV14	NA	TRBJ1-1	18	NA	TGTGCCAGCAGCCAGCGGGGGGGTCGCCCGAACATGAACACTGAAGCTTTCTTT	CASSQRGGRPNMNTEAFF
TRBV6-1	NA	TRBJ1-5	15	NA	TGTGCCAGCAGTGATGGGCCTTCTCAGAGTCAGCCCCAGCATTTT	CASSDGPSQSQPQHF
TRBV11-2	TRBD1	TRBJ2-5	13	NA	TGTGCCAGCAGCTCAAGACAGGGAGAGACCCAGTACTTC	CASSSRQGETQYF
TRBV6-5	NA	TRBJ1-2	13	NA	TGTGCCAGCAGAGAAGTGGGGGGGTATGGCTACACCTTC	CASREVGGYGYTF
TRBV10-3	NA	TRBJ1-1	13	NA	TGTGCCATCAGTGTACAGGGAAACACTGAAGCTTTCTTT	CAISVQGNTEAFF
TRBV7-2	TRBD2	TRBJ2-1	12	NA	TGTGCCAGCAGCTTCTTAGCGGGGGAGCAGTTCTTC	CASSFLAGEQFF